The text below deals with one TCR beta chain. A far larger clone differs by one base, so this is likely a read error. Time point noted: before trial treatment. It was nivolumab, ipilimumab, aspirin, low-dose cyclophosphamide and low-dose radiotherapy that donors received. With TRAV- and TRBV-specific primers, first-strand cDNA was made, covering the alpha and beta chains. It was with a constant-region primer and a V-primer adapter that TCRs were amplified over roughly 20 PCR cycles. TCRdb processed the reads anew with MiXCR; each CDR3 protein has one entry. The sample contains more than 50,000 distinct CDR3 sequences, about 25% of which appear only once. The data stem from a study of low-dose radiotherapy and immunotherapy resistance in tumors. Whole-study context: Treatment consisted of nivolumab 240 mg every two weeks and ipilimumab 1 mg/kg every six weeks, given intravenously to patients.

Germline V gene lookup returns CDR1 MDHEN and CDR2 SYDVKM. With 10 bases removed from V and 0 bases from J, the gap between germline ends came to 12 bases. The CDR3 covers 13 residues. The rearrangement joins TRBV28 to TRBJ1-1; a weak D match, TRBD1 (5 bases). Sample: PBMCs, taken before treatment. The source is a male donor with prostate cancer. For the CDR3, the DNA is TGTGCCAACAGACCGACAGTGAACACTGAAGCTTTCTTT. It yields the protein CANRPTVNTEAFF.